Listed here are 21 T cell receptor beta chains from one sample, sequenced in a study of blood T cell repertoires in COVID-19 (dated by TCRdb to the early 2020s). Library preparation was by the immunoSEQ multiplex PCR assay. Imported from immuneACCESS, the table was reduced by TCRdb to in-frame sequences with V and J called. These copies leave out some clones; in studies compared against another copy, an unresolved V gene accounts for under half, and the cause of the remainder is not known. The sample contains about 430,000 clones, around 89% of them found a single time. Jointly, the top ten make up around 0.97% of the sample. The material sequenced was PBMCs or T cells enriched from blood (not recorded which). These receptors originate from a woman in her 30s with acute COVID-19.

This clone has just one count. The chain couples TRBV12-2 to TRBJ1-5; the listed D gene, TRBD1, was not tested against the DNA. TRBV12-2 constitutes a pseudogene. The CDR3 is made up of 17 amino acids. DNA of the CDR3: TGTGCAAGTCGCCCTGGACAGGGATCGGTGGAGAATCAGCCCCAGCATTTT. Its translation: CASRPGQGSVENQPQHF.

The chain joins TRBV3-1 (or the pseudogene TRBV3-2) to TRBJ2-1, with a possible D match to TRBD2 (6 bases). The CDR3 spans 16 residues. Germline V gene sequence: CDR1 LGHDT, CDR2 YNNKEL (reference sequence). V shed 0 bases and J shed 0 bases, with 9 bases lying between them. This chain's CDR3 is CASSQDRESSYNEQFF. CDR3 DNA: TGTGCCAGCAGCCAAGATCGGGAGAGCTCCTACAATGAGCAGTTCTTC.

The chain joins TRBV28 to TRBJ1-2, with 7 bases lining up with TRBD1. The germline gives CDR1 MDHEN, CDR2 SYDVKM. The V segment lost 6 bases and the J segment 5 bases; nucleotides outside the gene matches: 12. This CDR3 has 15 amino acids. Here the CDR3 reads CASSDDRESIYGYTF. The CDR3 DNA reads TGTGCCAGCAGCGACGACAGGGAATCTATTTATGGCTACACCTTC.

Here the CDR3 DNA reads TGTGCCAGCAGGCCGGGGGGTCTCTACAATGAGCAGTTCTTC. Encoded protein: CASRPGGLYNEQFF. The chain links TRBV6-6 to TRBJ2-1, with 7 bases identical to TRBD2. The length of the CDR3 is 14 residues. J gave up 3 bases and V 6 bases, and 5 bases lay outside the gene matches. Germline V gene lookup returns CDR1 MNHNY and CDR2 SVGAGI (reference sequence).

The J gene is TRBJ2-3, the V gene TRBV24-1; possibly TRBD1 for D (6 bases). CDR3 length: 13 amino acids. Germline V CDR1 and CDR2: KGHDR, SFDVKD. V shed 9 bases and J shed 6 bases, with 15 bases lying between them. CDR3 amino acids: CATGQLGWDTQYF. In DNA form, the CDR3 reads TGTGCCACCGGACAGTTAGGTTGGGATACGCAGTATTTT.

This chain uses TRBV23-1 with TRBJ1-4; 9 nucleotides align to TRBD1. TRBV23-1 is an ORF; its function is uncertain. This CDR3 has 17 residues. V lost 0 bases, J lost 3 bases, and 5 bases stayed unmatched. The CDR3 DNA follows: TGCGCCAGCAGTCAATCACAAACAGGGGGCCCTAATGAAAAACTGTTTTTT. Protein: CASSQSQTGGPNEKLFF.

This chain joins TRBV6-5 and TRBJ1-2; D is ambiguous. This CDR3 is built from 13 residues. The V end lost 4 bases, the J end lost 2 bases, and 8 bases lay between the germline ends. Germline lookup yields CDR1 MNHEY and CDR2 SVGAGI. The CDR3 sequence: CASSFDKNYGYTF. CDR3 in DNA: TGTGCCAGCAGTTTTGACAAAAACTATGGCTACACCTTC.

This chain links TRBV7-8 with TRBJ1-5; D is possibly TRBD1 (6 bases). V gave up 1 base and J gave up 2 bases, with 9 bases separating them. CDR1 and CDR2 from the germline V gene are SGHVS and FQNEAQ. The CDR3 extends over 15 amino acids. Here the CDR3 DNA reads TGTGCCAGCAGCTTAGGGGACAAAGGCAATCAGCCCCAGCATTTT. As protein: CASSLGDKGNQPQHF.

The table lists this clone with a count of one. The CDR3 region is CASRSGTGGGHGYTF. CDR3 bases: TGTGCCAGTAGGTCCGGGACAGGGGGCGGGCATGGCTACACCTTC. This chain joins TRBV19 and TRBJ1-2; TRBD1 matches 12 bases. The CDR3 covers 15 residues. Trimming at V came to 6 bases and at J to 6 bases, leaving 8 bases not matched to a gene. Germline assignment: CDR1 LNHDA and CDR2 SQIVND (reference sequence).

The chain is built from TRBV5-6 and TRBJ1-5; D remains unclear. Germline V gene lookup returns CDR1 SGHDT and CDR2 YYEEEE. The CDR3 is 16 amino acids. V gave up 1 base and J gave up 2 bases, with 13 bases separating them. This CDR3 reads CASSLLGFRGNQPQHF. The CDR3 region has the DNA TGTGCCAGCAGCTTGTTAGGTTTTCGGGGCAATCAGCCCCAGCATTTT.

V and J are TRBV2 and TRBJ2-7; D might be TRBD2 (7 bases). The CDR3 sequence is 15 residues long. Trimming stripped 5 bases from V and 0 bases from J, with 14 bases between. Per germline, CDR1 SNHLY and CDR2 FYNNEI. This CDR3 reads CASSQGGGASYEQYF. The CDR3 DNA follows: TGTGCCAGCAGTCAAGGGGGGGGTGCCTCCTACGAGCAGTACTTC.

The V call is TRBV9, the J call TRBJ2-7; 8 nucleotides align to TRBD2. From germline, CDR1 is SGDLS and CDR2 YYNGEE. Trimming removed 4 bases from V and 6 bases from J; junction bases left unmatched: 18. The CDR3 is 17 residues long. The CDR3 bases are TGTGCCAGCAGCTCCGTCGGGCGGGGGGTAGCGTCGGGCGAGCAGTACTTC. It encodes CASSSVGRGVASGEQYF. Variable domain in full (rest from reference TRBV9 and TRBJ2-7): DSGVTQTPKHLITATGQRVTLRCSPRSGDLSVYWYQQSLDQGLQFLIQYYNGEERAKGNILERFSAQQFPDLHSELNLSSLELGDSALYFCASSSVGRGVASGEQYFGPGTRLTVT.

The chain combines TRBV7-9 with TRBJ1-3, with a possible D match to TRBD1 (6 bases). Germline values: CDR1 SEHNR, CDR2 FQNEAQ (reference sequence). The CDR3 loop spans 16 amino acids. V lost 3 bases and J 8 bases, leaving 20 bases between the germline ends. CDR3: CASSFFGGSKADTIYF. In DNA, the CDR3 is TGTGCCAGCAGCTTTTTTGGGGGCTCGAAGGCGGACACCATATATTTT. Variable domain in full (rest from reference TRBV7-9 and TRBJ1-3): DTGVSQNPRHKITKRGQNVTFRCDPISEHNRLYWYRQTLGQGPEFLTYFQNEAQLEKSRLLSDRFSAERPKGSFSTLEIQRTEQGDSAMYLCASSFFGGSKADTIYFGEGSWLTVV.

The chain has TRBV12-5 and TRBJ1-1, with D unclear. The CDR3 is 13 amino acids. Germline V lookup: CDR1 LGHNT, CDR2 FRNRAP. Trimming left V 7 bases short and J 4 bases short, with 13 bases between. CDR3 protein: CASVRDLGTEAFF. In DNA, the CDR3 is TGTGCTAGTGTCCGGGATTTGGGCACTGAAGCTTTCTTT.

CDR3 sequence reads: CASSSRRGGLYLQETQYF. CDR3 in DNA: TGTGCCAGCAGCTCGCGGAGGGGCGGGCTGTACCTACAAGAGACCCAGTACTTC. The rearrangement uses TRBV7-2 and TRBJ2-5; tentatively, D is TRBD2 (6 bases). CDR1 and CDR2 from the germline V gene are SGHTA and FQGNSA. The V end was cut by 4 bases, the J end by 2 bases, with 23 bases between. This CDR3 region has 18 residues.

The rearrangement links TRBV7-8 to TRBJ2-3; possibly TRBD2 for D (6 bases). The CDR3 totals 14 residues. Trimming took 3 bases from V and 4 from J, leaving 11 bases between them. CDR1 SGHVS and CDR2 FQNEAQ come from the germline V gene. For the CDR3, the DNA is TGTGCCAGCAGCTTTCCGGGGGAGTCAGATACGCAGTATTTT. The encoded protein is CASSFPGESDTQYF.

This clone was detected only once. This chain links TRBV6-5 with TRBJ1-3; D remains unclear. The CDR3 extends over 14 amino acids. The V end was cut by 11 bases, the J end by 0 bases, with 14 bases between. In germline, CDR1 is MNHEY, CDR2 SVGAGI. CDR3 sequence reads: CAVSQTGSGNTIYF. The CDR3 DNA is TGTGCCGTTTCTCAGACTGGCTCTGGAAACACCATATATTTT.

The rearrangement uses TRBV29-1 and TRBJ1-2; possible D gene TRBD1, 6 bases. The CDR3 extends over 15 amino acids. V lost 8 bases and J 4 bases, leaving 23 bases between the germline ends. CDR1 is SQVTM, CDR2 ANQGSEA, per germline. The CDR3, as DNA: TGCAGCTCTTACTCCGGACAGAAGTCAGGCTATGGCTACACCTTC. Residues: CSSYSGQKSGYGYTF.

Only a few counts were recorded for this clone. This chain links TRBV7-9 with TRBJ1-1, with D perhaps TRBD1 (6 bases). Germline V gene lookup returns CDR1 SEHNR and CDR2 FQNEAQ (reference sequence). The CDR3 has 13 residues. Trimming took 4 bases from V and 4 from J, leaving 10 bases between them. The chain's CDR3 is CASSSRTATEAFF. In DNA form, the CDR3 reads TGTGCCAGCAGCTCCCGGACAGCCACTGAAGCTTTCTTT. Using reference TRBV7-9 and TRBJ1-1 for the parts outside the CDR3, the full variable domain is DTGVSQNPRHKITKRGQNVTFRCDPISEHNRLYWYRQTLGQGPEFLTYFQNEAQLEKSRLLSDRFSAERPKGSFSTLEIQRTEQGDSAMYLCASSSRTATEAFFGQGTRLTVV.

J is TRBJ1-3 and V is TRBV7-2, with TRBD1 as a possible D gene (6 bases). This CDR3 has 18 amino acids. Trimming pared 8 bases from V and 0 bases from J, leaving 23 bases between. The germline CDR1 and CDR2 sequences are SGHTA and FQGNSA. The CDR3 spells CASRRRAVDRSSGNTIYF. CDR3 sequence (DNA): TGTGCCAGCCGAAGGCGGGCCGTCGACAGGAGCTCTGGAAACACCATATATTTT.

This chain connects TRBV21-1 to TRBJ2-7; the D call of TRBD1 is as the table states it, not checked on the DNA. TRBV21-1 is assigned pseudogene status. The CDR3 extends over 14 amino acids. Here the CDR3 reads CASSNRGQPYEQYF. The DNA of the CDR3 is TGTGCCAGCAGCAATCGTGGACAGCCCTACGAGCAGTACTTC.